This TCR beta chain emerged from a study of early stage breast cancer tumors. Study information: Of fewer than 20 invasive breast tumors, about a dozen were hormone receptor-positive, HER2-negative. Samples were sequenced at 7.5 to 10-fold average coverage.

Germline V gene lookup returns CDR1 SNHLY and CDR2 FYNNEI. V shed 8 bases, J shed 3 bases, and the junction held 8 bases outside the gene matches. The CDR3 is 14 residues long. This clone was picked up a small number of times. Its antigen remains unidentified. Sequencing was performed with immunoSEQ multiplex PCR; in TCRdb, only in-frame clones are kept and a portion is missing. This table has 6,000 to 10,000 clones, approximately 60% appearing once. Study-wide points: Comparing each tissue with blood distinguished tumor from normal in 14 of 16 patients. Tumors had approximately 2.5-fold higher T cell density than normal breast.

Sequencing input: breast tumor tissue. The clonotype was recovered from a person between 65 and 79 years old with breast cancer. The chain has TRBV2 and TRBJ2-5; 8 nucleotides agree with TRBD2. Written as DNA, the CDR3 is TGTGCCAGCCTCGCGCGGGGGGCGAAAGAGACCCAGTACTTC. Protein product: CASLARGAKETQYF.